Below, 26 T cell receptor beta chains from the same sample are listed, as sequenced in a study of regulatory T cells in long-lasting Graves disease. Arm-PCR of CDR3 regions with iRepertoire HTBI primers generated TCR beta libraries. TCRdb recomputed calls from the multiplex PCR reads with MiXCR, one row per CDR3 protein. This table has hundreds of thousands of distinct CDR3 sequences, approximately 16% appearing once. This sample's time point: newly diagnosed GD, antithyroid drugs for less than 3 months. The TCR library was made from RNA that had been extracted from PBMCs in TRIzol. These data also formed part of another study, on T cells in Graves' hyperthyroidism and ophthalmopathy.

This material consisted of peripheral blood mononuclear cells (PBMCs), taken at new diagnosis, from a patient treated with antithyroid drugs. These TCRs come from a woman aged 40-49 years with Graves disease.

The V call is TRBV20-1, the J call TRBJ2-3, with 7 bases identical to TRBD2. The trim removed 3 bases at V and 9 bases at J, leaving 12 bases unmatched. CDR3 length equals 14 residues. Germline loops: CDR1 DFQATT, CDR2 SNEGSKA (reference sequence). This chain's CDR3 is CSASLVSGLVTQYF. CDR3 sequence (DNA): TGCAGTGCTAGTCTGGTTAGCGGGCTTGTAACGCAGTATTTT.

This clonotype was counted a few times. The V and J genes are TRBV5-1 and TRBJ2-1; 7 bases map to TRBD2. Germline lookup yields CDR1 SGHRS and CDR2 YFSETQ. The CDR3 length is 15 residues. After removal of 4 bases from V and 8 bases from J, the junction contained 12 bases not matched to a gene. The CDR3 here is CASSPGVIAGYEQFF. As DNA, the CDR3 is TGCGCCAGCAGCCCGGGGGTGATAGCGGGCTATGAGCAGTTCTTC. Using reference TRBV5-1 and TRBJ2-1 for the parts outside the CDR3, the full variable domain is KAGVTQTPRYLIKTRGQQVTLSCSPISGHRSVSWYQQTPGQGLQFLFEYFSETQRNKGNFPGRFSGRQFSNSRSEMNVSTLELGDSALYLCASSPGVIAGYEQFFGPGTRLTVL.

The table lists this clonotype with a few counts. The chain links TRBV19 to TRBJ1-2, with 8 bases matching TRBD1. CDR3 size: 13 residues. V was pared by 7 bases and J by 8 bases, with 9 bases of the junction left unmatched. Germline CDR1 and CDR2: LNHDA and SQIVND (reference sequence). This CDR3 is CASTTTGDGGYTF. The CDR3 nucleotides are TGTGCCAGTACAACGACAGGGGACGGAGGCTACACCTTC.

This clonotype was seen ten or more times. The V and J genes are TRBV28 and TRBJ2-4; D is perhaps TRBD1 or TRBD2 (5 bases each). V lost 2 bases and J lost 0, with 17 bases in between. Germline V gene lookup returns CDR1 MDHEN and CDR2 SYDVKM. The CDR3 runs 18 residues. The CDR3 DNA reads as TGTGCCAGCAGTTTAAGTTCGCGGACGGGGCTAGCCAAAAACATTCAGTACTTC. Translating gives CASSLSSRTGLAKNIQYF. Variable domain in full (rest from reference TRBV28 and TRBJ2-4): DVKVTQSSRYLVKRTGEKVFLECVQDMDHENMFWYRQDPGLGLRLIYFSYDVKMKEKGDIPEGYSVSREKKERFSLILESASTNQTSMYLCASSLSSRTGLAKNIQYFGAGTRLSVL.

The sample holds many counts of this clonotype. This chain uses TRBV11-2 with TRBJ2-1, with D perhaps matching TRBD1 (5 bases). The germline V gene has CDR1 SGHAT and CDR2 FQNNGV. The CDR3 loop spans 11 amino acids. Trimming took 5 bases from V and 10 from J, leaving 9 bases between them. DNA of the CDR3: TGTGCCAGCAGCCCCCCAGGGGAGCAGTTCTTC. This codes for CASSPPGEQFF.

The V and J genes are TRBV19 and TRBJ1-4; no firm D call. Germline lookup yields CDR1 LNHDA and CDR2 SQIVND (reference sequence). Trimming shortened V by 5 bases and J by 5 bases, and 3 bases separated the two germline ends. There are 11 residues in the CDR3. CDR3 sequence (DNA): TGTGCCAGTAGTCGGAATGAAAAACTGTTTTTT. It codes for CASSRNEKLFF.

Ten or more counts support this clonotype. V is TRBV12-5 and J is TRBJ1-1; tentatively, D is TRBD1 (5 bases). The V gene's germline CDR1 is LGHNT and CDR2 FRNRAP. Trimming took 5 bases from V and 0 from J, leaving 13 bases between them. The CDR3 has 15 residues. The CDR3 nucleotides are TGTGCTAGTGGTCGGACCGGGACGGTGAACACTGAAGCTTTCTTT. Translating gives CASGRTGTVNTEAFF. Filled out from reference TRBV12-5 and TRBJ1-1, the complete variable domain reads DARVTQTPRHKVTEMGQEVTMRCQPILGHNTVFWYRQTMMQGLELLAYFRNRAPLDDSGMPKDRFSAEMPDATLATLKIQPSEPRDSAVYFCASGRTGTVNTEAFFGQGTRLTVV.

Ten or more counts support this clonotype. For the CDR3, the DNA is TGTGCCAGCAGCTTGGGGCCGGGACAGGGAGAGACCCAGTACTTC. Translating gives CASSLGPGQGETQYF. The gene calls are TRBV11-3 and TRBJ2-5, with TRBD1 matching over 9 bases. The germline gives CDR1 SGHNT, CDR2 YENEEA. This CDR3 comprises 15 residues. Unmatched junction bases numbered 6, after V lost 3 bases and J lost 4 bases.

This clonotype has just one count. This may stem from a read error, because a much larger clone lies one nucleotide away. The rearrangement links TRBV28 to TRBJ2-5; possibly TRBD1 for D (5 bases). Germline CDR1 reads MDHEN; CDR2 reads SYDVKM. Trimming cost V 5 bases and J 3 bases, with 16 bases left between them. The CDR3 runs 15 residues. The CDR3 nucleotides read TGTGCCAGCAGTCAACCCAGGGCAGGAGAAGAGACCCAGTACTTC. It encodes CASSQPRAGEETQYF.

This clonotype was recorded many times. The genes are TRBV10-3 and TRBJ2-1, with 11 nucleotides matching TRBD2. The CDR3 totals 16 residues. The ends lost 2 bases at V and 7 bases at J; junction bases unmatched: 7. Per germline, CDR1 ENHRY and CDR2 SYGVKD. DNA of the CDR3: TGTGCCATCAGTGAGCCCCTAGCGGGAGGCCCTAATGAGCAGTTCTTC. It translates to CAISEPLAGGPNEQFF.

This rearrangement joins TRBV5-1 to TRBJ2-6; D might be TRBD2 (6 bases). The CDR3 extends over 17 amino acids. V lost 4 bases and J 0 bases, leaving 14 bases between the germline ends. Germline CDR1 and CDR2: SGHRS and YFSETQ. The CDR3 nucleotides are TGCGCCAGCAGCCCCCTAGCGACCAGCTCTGGGGCCAACGTCCTGACTTTC. It yields the protein CASSPLATSSGANVLTF.

This chain joins TRBV19 and TRBJ2-1; D might be TRBD1 (6 bases). V lost 1 base and J lost 5, with 6 bases in between. The germline CDR1 and CDR2 sequences are LNHDA and SQIVND (reference sequence). This CDR3 region has 13 residues. In nucleotides, the CDR3 is TGTGCCAGTAGTATAGGGACAGACAATGAGCAGTTCTTC. This sequence encodes CASSIGTDNEQFF.

This clonotype has ten or more counts. The chain uses TRBV7-2 and TRBJ2-7, with 7 bases that match TRBD2. Germline CDR1 is SGHTA and CDR2 is FQGNSA. The V and J ends lost 2 bases and 2 bases, in that order; junction bases with no gene match: 3. The CDR3 has 14 residues. The CDR3 DNA follows: TGTGCCAGCAGCTTACGGGAGGTCCCCTACGAGCAGTACTTC. This translates into CASSLREVPYEQYF.

The sample holds many counts of this clonotype. The chain uses TRBV10-1 and TRBJ2-1; 8 bases are a match to TRBD2. CDR3 length: 15 residues. From germline, CDR1 is WNHNN and CDR2 SYGVQD (reference sequence). The junction had 7 bases not matched to a gene; V was cut back by 0 bases and J by 9 bases. The CDR3 region is CASSESGSGTSEQFF. As DNA, the CDR3 is TGCGCCAGCAGTGAGTCAGGTAGCGGGACCAGTGAGCAGTTCTTC.

V is TRBV7-2 and J is TRBJ1-3; TRBD1 is a possible D gene (5 bases). CDR3 size: 20 residues. The V gene's germline CDR1 is SGHTA and CDR2 FQGNSA. Trimming left V 2 bases short and J 2 bases short, with 25 bases between. CDR3 DNA: TGTGCCAGCAGCTTAAATAGGCAGGAGACAGCCAATTCCCCTGGAAACACCATATATTTT. It is translated as CASSLNRQETANSPGNTIYF. Looking up the rest from reference TRBV7-2 and TRBJ1-3 gives the full variable domain: GAGVSQSPSNKVTEKGKDVELRCDPISGHTALYWYRQSLGQGLEFLIYFQGNSAPDKSGLPSDRFSAERTGGSVSTLTIQRTQQEDSAVYLCASSLNRQETANSPGNTIYFGEGSWLTVV.

In this sample, this clonotype turned up many times. The chain recombines TRBV28 with TRBJ2-4; 10 nucleotides line up with TRBD1. The trim removed 5 bases at V and 9 bases at J, leaving 7 bases unmatched. The CDR3 is made up of 14 amino acids. CDR1 is MDHEN and CDR2 is SYDVKM in the germline V gene. CDR3 nucleotides: TGTGCCAGCAGTCCCCCCAGGACAGGGGGCATTCAGTACTTC. This gives the protein CASSPPRTGGIQYF.

Ten or more counts support this clonotype. CDR3 region: CASSLTVSYEQYF. The DNA of the CDR3 is TGTGCCAGCAGTTTGACTGTCTCCTACGAGCAGTACTTC. The genes are TRBV12-3 or TRBV12-4 and TRBJ2-7; D is ambiguous. The CDR3 covers 13 residues. Trimming removed 3 bases at V and 0 bases at J, with 6 bases between.

The chain joins TRBV11-2 to TRBJ2-3, with a weak D call TRBD1 (6 bases). Germline V gives CDR1 SGHAT, CDR2 FQNNGV. Trimming took off 11 bases at V and 3 bases at J, with 18 bases between the two ends. The CDR3 runs 14 residues. CDR3 region: CASPRGRITDTQYF. CDR3 sequence (DNA): TGTGCCTCTCCGAGGGGGAGAATAACAGATACGCAGTATTTT.

This clonotype appeared a few times. V usage is TRBV7-8 and J usage is TRBJ2-1; 9 bases line up with TRBD2. This CDR3 comprises 15 residues. Looked up from germline, CDR1 is SGHVS and CDR2 is FQNEAQ. The V and J ends lost 7 bases and 9 bases, in that order; junction bases with no gene match: 13. CDR3 protein: CASKLRREGYGEQFF. Written as DNA, the CDR3 is TGTGCCAGCAAGCTCAGGCGGGAGGGCTATGGTGAGCAGTTCTTC. The complete variable domain, with remaining parts taken from reference TRBV7-8 and TRBJ2-1, reads GAGVSQSPRYKVAKRGQDVALRCDPISGHVSLFWYQQALGQGPEFLTYFQNEAQLDKSGLPSDRFFAERPEGSVSTLKIQRTQQEDSAVYLCASKLRREGYGEQFFGPGTRLTVL.

This clonotype was counted many times. An end of the junction does not agree with germline; a read error may underlie this. The chain recombines TRBV7-7 with TRBJ2-1, with 8 bases aligning to TRBD2. The germline V gene encodes CDR1 SSHAT and CDR2 FNYEAQ (reference sequence). The CDR3 contains 14 residues. The DNA for the CDR3 is TGTGCTAGCAGCCGAACACTAGCGGACAATGAGCAGTTCTTC. Protein: CASSRTLADNEQFF.

This clonotype was seen ten or more times. The V and J genes are TRBV2 and TRBJ1-1; the D is unclear. The germline V gene has CDR1 SNHLY and CDR2 FYNNEI. V lost 5 bases to trimming and J lost 2 bases, with 6 bases between them. The CDR3 is 12 amino acids. The CDR3 loop is CASSTGNTEAFF. The DNA for the CDR3 is TGTGCCAGCAGTACTGGTAACACTGAAGCTTTCTTT.

This clonotype was counted many times. V is TRBV2 and J is TRBJ2-7; weak D call: TRBD2 (7 bases). Looked up from germline, CDR1 is SNHLY and CDR2 is FYNNEI. The CDR3 consists of 14 residues. The germline V and J ends were trimmed by 4 bases and 6 bases, with 16 bases remaining between them. The CDR3 reads CASSVSWGGLEQYF. CDR3 nucleotide sequence: TGTGCCAGCAGTGTCTCTTGGGGGGGGCTCGAGCAGTACTTC.

This clonotype was recorded at least ten times. The chain is built from TRBV12-3 or TRBV12-4 and TRBJ1-4; maybe TRBD1 (5 bases). This CDR3 spans 15 amino acids. Trimming removed 4 bases from V and 8 bases from J, with 17 bases in between. The CDR3, as DNA: TGTGCCAGCAGTTCGAGGCAGGGAACCTGGGAAAAACTGTTTTTT. Translation gives CASSSRQGTWEKLFF.

This clonotype was seen many times. The rearrangement links TRBV7-8 to TRBJ2-4; 12 bases line up with TRBD2. V lost 3 bases, J lost 2 bases, and 11 bases stayed unmatched. The CDR3 extends over 19 amino acids. The germline gives CDR1 SGHVS, CDR2 FQNEAQ. The CDR3 sequence: CASSFSASGRALSKNIQYF. CDR3 bases: TGTGCCAGCAGCTTTTCGGCTAGCGGGAGGGCCTTGTCCAAAAACATTCAGTACTTC.

This chain links TRBV6-1 with TRBJ1-1; 8 bases agree with TRBD1. V lost 6 bases to trimming and J lost 0 bases; unmatched junction nucleotides: 3. The CDR3 consists of 14 residues. Germline lookup yields CDR1 MNHNS and CDR2 SASEGT. The CDR3 is CASRPDRVNTEAFF. CDR3 coding DNA: TGTGCCAGCAGACCGGACAGGGTGAACACTGAAGCTTTCTTT.

This clonotype was found once. The likely explanation is a read error, given a far larger clone one base away. The V gene is TRBV12-3 or TRBV12-4, the J gene TRBJ2-5; D unclear. The CDR3 spans 16 residues. DNA for the CDR3: TGTGCCAGCAGTTTTTTTCCCTATTCGCCCTACAATGAGCAGTCCTTC. This gives the protein CASSFFPYSPYNEQSF.